This is a list of T cell receptor beta chains from one sample in a study of blood T cell repertoires in COVID-19. The protocol was immunoSEQ multiplex PCR, while the TCRdb copy is restricted to in-frame clones and leaves out a portion. The sample has 400,000 to 550,000 clones; roughly 91% are singletons. Sequencing used peripheral blood. The receptor source for this set is a woman younger than 45 with acute or convalescent COVID-19. Each CDR3 is given with its conserved first and last residue. The order of the fields is CDR3 protein, CDR3 DNA, clone size, V gene, J gene, D gene. The D gene is left open where the match is weak. Size values are once, few and many counts, or a class for expanded clones, and some rows have none.

CAISGLRGLSYNEQFF	TGTGCCATCAGTGGCCTTAGGGGGCTCTCCTACAATGAGCAGTTCTTC	.	TRBV10-3	TRBJ2-1	TRBD1
CASSSLDRVRDTQYF	TGTGCCAGCAGCTCGTTAGACAGGGTAAGGGATACGCAGTATTTT	.	TRBV5-5	TRBJ2-3	TRBD1
CAWSVQESYGYTF	TGTGCCTGGAGTGTACAGGAAAGCTATGGCTACACCTTC	few	TRBV30	TRBJ1-2	.
CASSRTSWDGQETQYF	TGTGCCAGCAGCCGGACTAGCTGGGACGGCCAAGAGACCCAGTACTTC	.	TRBV7-2	TRBJ2-5	TRBD2
CASSLGHLQETQYF	TGTGCCAGCAGCCTAGGACACCTCCAAGAGACCCAGTACTTC	.	TRBV11-2	TRBJ2-5	.
CASSRGLAGEQYF	TGTGCCAGCAGCAGGGGACTAGCGGGCGAGCAGTACTTC	.	TRBV7-2	TRBJ2-7	TRBD2
CASSFGRLTEAFF	TGTGCCAGCAGCTTTGGGAGGTTGACTGAAGCTTTCTTT	.	TRBV7-6	TRBJ1-1	.
CASSQDQPKRSEKLFF	TGTGCCAGCAGCCAAGATCAACCGAAAAGGAGTGAAAAACTGTTTTTT	.	TRBV3-1/TRBV3-2	TRBJ1-4	.
CASSLWDGGAPQETQYF	TGCGCCAGCAGCTTGTGGGACGGGGGGGCGCCCCAAGAGACCCAGTACTTC	.	TRBV5-1	TRBJ2-5	TRBD2
CASSLPAGELFF	TGTGCCAGCAGCCTCCCCGCCGGGGAGCTGTTTTTT	.	TRBV3-1/TRBV3-2	TRBJ2-2	.
CASSGGQGSEQYF	TGTGCCAGCAGCGGCGGACAGGGGTCCGAGCAGTACTTC	few	TRBV5-6	TRBJ2-7	TRBD1
CASSYSGQGQGEKLFF	TGTGCCAGCAGTTACTCGGGGCAGGGGCAGGGTGAAAAACTGTTTTTT	.	TRBV6-5	TRBJ1-4	.
CASSLAGGRTEAFF	TGCGCCAGCAGCTTGGCAGGGGGGCGGACTGAAGCTTTCTTT	.	TRBV5-1	TRBJ1-1	TRBD1
CSGSGTALDNEQFF	TGCAGCGGATCCGGGACAGCCCTCGACAATGAGCAGTTCTTC	.	TRBV29-1	TRBJ2-1	TRBD1
CASSVDSGAYNEQFF	TGTGCCAGCAGCGTAGATAGCGGGGCATACAATGAGCAGTTCTTC	.	TRBV9	TRBJ2-1	TRBD2
CASSVDLTTDSPLHF	TGTGCCAGCAGCGTAGACCTAACTACTGATTCACCCCTCCACTTT	once	TRBV9	TRBJ1-6	.
CASSPGQGRGEGRYGYTF	TGTGCCAGCAGCCCGGGACAGGGGAGGGGAGAAGGAAGATATGGCTACACCTTC	.	TRBV7-3	TRBJ1-2	TRBD1
CASSEIPSGFGETQYF	TGTGCCAGCAGTGAAATACCTAGCGGGTTTGGGGAGACCCAGTACTTC	.	TRBV2	TRBJ2-5	TRBD2
CAISRAYEGDEAFF	TGTGCCATCAGTCGCGCCTACGAAGGGGATGAAGCTTTCTTT	.	TRBV10-3	TRBJ1-1	.
CAWSRSDNEQFF	TGTGCCTGGAGTCGCAGTGACAATGAGCAGTTCTTC	.	TRBV30	TRBJ2-1	.
CASSLRLAGFSDTQYF	TGTGCCAGCAGCTTGAGACTAGCGGGGTTCTCAGATACGCAGTATTTT	.	TRBV7-2	TRBJ2-3	TRBD2
CASSLAGVYEQYF	TGTGCCAGCAGCTTAGCTGGAGTCTACGAGCAGTACTTC	.	TRBV11-2	TRBJ2-7	.
CSAAGTGNGELFF	TGCAGCGCCGCCGGGACAGGGAACGGGGAGCTGTTTTTT	.	TRBV29-1	TRBJ2-2	TRBD1
CAISGGGGQPQHF	TGTGCCATCAGTGGGGGAGGAGGGCAGCCCCAGCATTTT	.	TRBV10-3	TRBJ1-5	.
CASSPLGSRGYNEQFF	TGTGCCAGCAGCCCCTTAGGGTCCCGGGGGTACAATGAGCAGTTCTTC	.	TRBV11-3	TRBJ2-1	.
CASSLPRGNTGELFF	TGTGCCAGCAGCCTACCGCGGGGTAACACCGGGGAGCTGTTTTTT	.	TRBV28	TRBJ2-2	.
CASSLLWTDPSTDTQYF	TGTGCCAGCAGTTTACTCTGGACAGATCCTAGCACAGATACGCAGTATTTT	.	TRBV27	TRBJ2-3	.
CASSQGTIFTDTQYF	TGTGCCAGCAGCCAAGGGACTATCTTCACAGATACGCAGTATTTT	.	TRBV3-1/TRBV3-2	TRBJ2-3	.
CASRGQGNIQYF	TGTGCCAGCAGGGGACAGGGGAACATTCAGTACTTC	once	TRBV2	TRBJ2-4	TRBD1
CASSVGRGNEQFF	TGTGCCAGCAGCGTCGGCAGGGGAAATGAGCAGTTCTTC	.	TRBV11-2	TRBJ2-1	.
CAWSLGTGDSTDTQYF	TGTGCCTGGAGTCTCGGCACAGGGGATTCGACAGATACGCAGTATTTT	.	TRBV30	TRBJ2-3	TRBD1